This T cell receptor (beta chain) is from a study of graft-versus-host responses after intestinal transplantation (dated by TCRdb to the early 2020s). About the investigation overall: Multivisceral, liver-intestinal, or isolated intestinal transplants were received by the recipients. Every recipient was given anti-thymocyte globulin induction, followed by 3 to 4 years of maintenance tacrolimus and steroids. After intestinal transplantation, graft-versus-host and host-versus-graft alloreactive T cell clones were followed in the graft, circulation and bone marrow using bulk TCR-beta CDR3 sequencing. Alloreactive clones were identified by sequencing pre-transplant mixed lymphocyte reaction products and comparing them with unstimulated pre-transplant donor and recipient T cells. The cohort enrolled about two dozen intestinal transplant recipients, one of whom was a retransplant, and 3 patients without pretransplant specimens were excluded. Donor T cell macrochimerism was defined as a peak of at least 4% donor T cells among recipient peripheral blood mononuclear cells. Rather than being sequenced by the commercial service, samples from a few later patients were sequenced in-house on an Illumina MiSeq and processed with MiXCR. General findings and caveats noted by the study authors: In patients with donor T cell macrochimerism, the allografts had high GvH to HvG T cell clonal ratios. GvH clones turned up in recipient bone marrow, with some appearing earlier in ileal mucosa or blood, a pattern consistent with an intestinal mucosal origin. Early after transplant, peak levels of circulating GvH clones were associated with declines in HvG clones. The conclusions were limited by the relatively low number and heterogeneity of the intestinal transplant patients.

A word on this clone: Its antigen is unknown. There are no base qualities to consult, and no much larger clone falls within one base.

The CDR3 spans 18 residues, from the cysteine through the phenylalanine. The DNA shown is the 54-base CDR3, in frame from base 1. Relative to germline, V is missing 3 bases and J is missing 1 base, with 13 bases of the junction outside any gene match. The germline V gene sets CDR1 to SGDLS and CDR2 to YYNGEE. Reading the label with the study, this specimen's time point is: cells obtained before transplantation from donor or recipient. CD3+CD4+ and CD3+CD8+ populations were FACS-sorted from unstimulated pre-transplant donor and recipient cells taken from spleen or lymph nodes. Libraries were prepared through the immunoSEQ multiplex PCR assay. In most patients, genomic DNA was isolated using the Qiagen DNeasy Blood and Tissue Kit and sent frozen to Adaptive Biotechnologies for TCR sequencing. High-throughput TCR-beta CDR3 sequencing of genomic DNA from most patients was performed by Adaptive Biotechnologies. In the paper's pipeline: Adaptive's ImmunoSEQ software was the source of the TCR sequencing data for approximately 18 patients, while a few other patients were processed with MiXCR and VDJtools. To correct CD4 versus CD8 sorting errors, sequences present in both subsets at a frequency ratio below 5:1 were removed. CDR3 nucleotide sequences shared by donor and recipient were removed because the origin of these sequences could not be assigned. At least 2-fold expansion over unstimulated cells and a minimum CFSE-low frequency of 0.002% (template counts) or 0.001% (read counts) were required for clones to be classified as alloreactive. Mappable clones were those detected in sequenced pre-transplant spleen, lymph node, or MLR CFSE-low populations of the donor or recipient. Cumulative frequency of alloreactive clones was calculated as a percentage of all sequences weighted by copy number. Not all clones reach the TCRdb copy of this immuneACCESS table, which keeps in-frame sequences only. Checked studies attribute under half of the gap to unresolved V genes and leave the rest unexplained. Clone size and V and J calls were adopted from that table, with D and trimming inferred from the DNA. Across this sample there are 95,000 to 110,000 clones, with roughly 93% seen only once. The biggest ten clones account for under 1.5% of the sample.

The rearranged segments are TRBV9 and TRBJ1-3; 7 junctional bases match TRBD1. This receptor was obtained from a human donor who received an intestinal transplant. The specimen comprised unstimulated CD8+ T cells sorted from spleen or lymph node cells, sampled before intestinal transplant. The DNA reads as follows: TGTGCCAGCAGCGATCAACAGGGGTTTGGTGGTTCTGGAAACACCATATATTTT. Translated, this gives CASSDQQGFGGSGNTIYF.